Here is one TCR beta chain with its context. Its antigen is unidentified. The ends were cut back, 3 bases at V and 9 bases at J, with 15 bases in the middle. The CDR3 runs to 14 residues. Germline CDR1 GTSNPN, CDR2 SVGIG (reference sequence). These data come from a study of cytomegalovirus exposure and HLA in healthy donors. A multiplex PCR was run with 60 Vbeta primers and 13 Jbeta primers. Profiled with immunoSEQ multiplex PCR; TCRdb holds only in-frame clones, not every one. The sample has more than 95,000 clones, about 81% seen once. Regarding the study as a whole: Specificity of three CMV-associated chains for CMV antigens was verified in vitro.

The rearrangement uses TRBV30 and TRBJ1-6; no definite D call. The source material was PBMCs. The receptor was isolated from a woman in her twenties or thirties in good health and CMV-seronegative. CDR3 loop: CAWSQHGEISPLHF. CDR3 bases: TGTGCCTGGAGCCAGCATGGAGAAATTTCACCCCTCCACTTT. Full variable domain (remainder filled in from reference TRBV30 and TRBJ1-6): SQTIHQWPATLVQPVGSPLSLECTVEGTSNPNLYWYRQAAGRGLQLLFYSVGIGQISSEVPQNLSASRPQDRQFILSSKKLLLSDSGFYLCAWSQHGEISPLHFGNGTRLTVT.